A selection of T cell receptor beta chains follows, all from one sample in a study of cytomegalovirus exposure and HLA in healthy donors. Produced via immunoSEQ multiplex PCR; TCRdb's table is partial and in-frame only. Here the sample spans some 120,000 clones, about 8.6% being singletons. Sequencing was performed on PBMCs. The receptors come from a woman between 35 and 50 years old in good health and CMV-seropositive. Both conserved end residues are part of each CDR3.

v_call cdr3_aa
TRBV20-1 CSAQLTYEQYF
TRBV11-3 CASSFSGTGELFF
TRBV30 CVHQGRANYGYTF
TRBV5-6 CASSLATGRRNGYTF
TRBV27 CASGGGANEQYF
TRBV27 CASLRENPTYEQYF
TRBV30 CAWSVPGFNEQFF
TRBV6-4 CASREQGYSNQPQHF
TRBV25-1 CASSAARDKAFF
TRBV10-3 CAISDGTGMNTEAFF
TRBV30 CAWSPGQPKTEAFF
TRBV19 CASIPGQTNTEAFF
TRBV28 CASRISGGNTEAFF
TRBV5-4 CASSLDSGAYNEQFF
TRBV30 CAWSNQGLSTDTQYF
TRBV7-8 CASSPWTENTEAFF
TRBV7-2 CASSLTGGLRYGYTF
TRBV5-1 CASSLEEGTDTQYF
TRBV5-1 CASSAPWGTGTYEQYF
TRBV9 CASSGGTGIYTF
TRBV7-2 CASRRQVNTEAFF
TRBV2 CASSGGSGGTQETQYF
TRBV10-3 CAISDRKGESTQYF
TRBV25-1 CASRPYLKNTEAFF
TRBV7-2 CASSSFLASETQYF
TRBV6-5 CASRQGAVSNQPQHF
TRBV19 CASSIGTGGEGTEAFF
TRBV6-5 CASNSQSKEQYF
TRBV27 CASSLSGGRRGGQPQHF
TRBV2 CASLLHRGQEQYF
TRBV29-1 CAATRRPYGYTF
TRBV28 CASSLLGQVYGYTF
TRBV27 CASSLAGAKGYTF
TRBV4-1 CASRAGAIDEQFF
TRBV19 CASRLEGANTEAFF
TRBV6-1 CASSETGYGGVYEQYF
TRBV9 CASSPRTAYNEKLFF
TRBV30 CAWSTGLGNTIYF
TRBV10-3 CAISDQGGQPQHF
TRBV5-1 CASSLRERTAVSYEQYF
TRBV15 CATSRAHRGSYNEQFF
TRBV28 CASSTPPDKSGANVLTF
TRBV13 CASYLRGTQYYNEQFF
TRBV11-2 CASSPQAGFQETQYF
TRBV6-5 CATTSGPNTGELFF
TRBV27 CASSLSRPGANVLTF
TRBV29-1 CSVEDSGNTIYF